This entry lists 25 T cell receptor beta chains sequenced from one sample in a study of cytomegalovirus exposure and HLA in healthy donors (dated by TCRdb to 2017 to 2019). To prepare the library, the immunoSEQ multiplex PCR assay was applied. For the multiplex PCR, a mixture combining 60 forward primers for TCR Vbeta segments and 13 reverse primers for TCR Jbeta segments was used. The immuneACCESS repertoire file appears here via TCRdb, limited to in-frame rearrangements. These files lack a portion of the clones; in checked studies, under half of the deficit traces to unresolved V genes, and the cause of the others is not known. The sample includes about 100,000 clones, with 65% to 80% observed a single time. 4.2% of the sample comes from the top ten. The specimen sequenced was PBMCs. These receptors all come from a male donor in good health and CMV-seronegative.

This chain links TRBV19 with TRBJ2-5; D gene uncertain. The CDR3 is 13 residues long. Trimming cost V 1 base and J 5 bases, with 8 bases left between them. Germline V gene data show CDR1 as LNHDA and CDR2 as SQIVND (reference sequence). The CDR3 loop reads CASSIGAVETQYF. CDR3 DNA sequence: TGTGCCAGTAGTATAGGAGCTGTGGAGACCCAGTACTTC.

The chain has TRBV7-6 and TRBJ2-7; D might be TRBD2 (6 bases). CDR1 SGHVS and CDR2 FNYEAQ come from the germline V gene. Trimming took off 2 bases at V and 3 bases at J, with 8 bases between the two ends. The CDR3 contains 13 residues. CDR3 nucleotides: TGTGCCAGCAGCTTACAGACTAGCTACGAGCAGTACTTC. It yields the protein CASSLQTSYEQYF.

The chain links TRBV6-5 to TRBJ1-1; D unresolved. This CDR3 comprises 12 residues. Germline values: CDR1 MNHEY, CDR2 SVGAGI. Trimming removed 11 bases from V and 0 bases from J, with 10 bases in between. CDR3 sequence reads: CAVRGLNTEAFF. CDR3 DNA sequence: TGTGCCGTCCGGGGATTGAACACTGAAGCTTTCTTT.

The chain couples TRBV28 to TRBJ1-1; maybe TRBD1 (6 bases). The germline gives CDR1 MDHEN, CDR2 SYDVKM. Trimming removed 11 bases at V and 0 bases at J, with 16 bases between. The CDR3 runs 14 residues. The CDR3 region is CAVVRDTMNTEAFF. In DNA, the CDR3 is TGTGCCGTCGTTCGGGACACGATGAACACTGAAGCTTTCTTT.

This chain uses TRBV10-2 with TRBJ1-4; D is possibly TRBD1 (6 bases). The germline V gene has CDR1 WSHSY and CDR2 SAAADI. V lost 2 bases and J lost 2, with 15 bases in between. The CDR3 has 17 residues. The CDR3 DNA follows: TGCGCCAGCAGTGAGCCCAGGGGTTTTTCGACTAATGAAAAACTGTTTTTT. Translating gives CASSEPRGFSTNEKLFF.

The gene calls are TRBV29-1 and TRBJ2-5, with D hard to call. CDR3 size: 10 residues. CDR1 is SQVTM and CDR2 is ANQGSEA in the germline V gene. V lost 7 bases, J lost 3 bases, and 6 bases lay in between. This CDR3 is CSASEETQYF. The CDR3 DNA sequence: TGCAGCGCCTCGGAAGAGACCCAGTACTTC.

V usage is TRBV18 and J usage is TRBJ2-7; 10 positions agree with TRBD1. Germline V gives CDR1 KGHSH, CDR2 LQKENI. Trimming cost V 0 bases and J 3 bases; bases outside gene matches: 8. The CDR3 sequence is 17 residues long. The CDR3 spells CASSPPGPGQGHYEQYF. In DNA, the CDR3 is TGTGCCAGCTCACCACCGGGACCGGGACAGGGGCACTACGAGCAGTACTTC.

V is TRBV5-1 and J is TRBJ2-7; 11 bases are shared with TRBD2. The germline V gene encodes CDR1 SGHRS and CDR2 YFSETQ. The CDR3 consists of 17 residues. The J segment lost 3 bases and the V segment lost 2 bases, leaving 10 bases of the junction unmatched. The CDR3, as DNA: TGCGCCAGCAGCTTATATTGGTCTACTAGCGGGAGCTACGAGCAGTACTTC. Amino acids: CASSLYWSTSGSYEQYF.

V and J are TRBV9 and TRBJ2-1; TRBD2 matches at 11 bases. This CDR3 region has 18 residues. Looked up from germline, CDR1 is SGDLS and CDR2 is YYNGEE. V gave up 2 bases and J gave up 8 bases; unmatched junction bases: 15. The CDR3 DNA sequence: TGTGCCAGCAGCGTGGGGACTAGCGGTGACCCCGTTCAGGATGAGCAGTTCTTC. Protein product: CASSVGTSGDPVQDEQFF. The full variable domain, with the rest looked up from reference TRBV9 and TRBJ2-1, is DSGVTQTPKHLITATGQRVTLRCSPRSGDLSVYWYQQSLDQGLQFLIQYYNGEERAKGNILERFSAQQFPDLHSELNLSSLELGDSALYFCASSVGTSGDPVQDEQFFGPGTRLTVL.

This clone has just one count. The CDR3 DNA sequence: TGTGCCAGTAGTATAGAACTCAGGGGCGTTGGACTCTACGAGCAGTACTTC. This sequence encodes CASSIELRGVGLYEQYF. The chain joins TRBV19 to TRBJ2-7, with D possibly being TRBD1 (6 bases). Trimming took off 0 bases at V and 3 bases at J, with 18 bases between the two ends. Germline assignment: CDR1 LNHDA and CDR2 SQIVND (reference sequence). CDR3 length: 17 residues.

The genes are TRBV7-9 and TRBJ2-3, with 7 bases fitting TRBD2. Germline CDR1 and CDR2: SEHNR and FQNEAQ (reference sequence). The V segment lost 5 bases and the J segment 6 bases; nucleotides outside the gene matches: 11. The CDR3 runs 15 residues. CDR3 in DNA: TGTGCCAGCAGCCCATTAGCGGGCCCCTTGGATACGCAGTATTTT. Translation gives CASSPLAGPLDTQYF.

V and J are TRBV25-1 and TRBJ1-5; D remains unclear. V was trimmed by 2 bases and J by 6 bases, leaving 8 bases between them. From germline, CDR1 is MGHDK and CDR2 SYGVNS. CDR3 length: 13 amino acids. The chain's CDR3 is CASSEGRAQPQHF. The CDR3 nucleotides read TGTGCCAGCAGTGAAGGGCGGGCTCAGCCCCAGCATTTT.

The genes are TRBV10-2 and TRBJ1-1; D possibly corresponds to TRBD1 (5 bases). This CDR3 region has 15 residues. Germline assignment: CDR1 WSHSY and CDR2 SAAADI. V dropped 4 bases and J dropped 0 bases, with 12 bases sitting between them. The CDR3 nucleotides are TGCGCCAGCAGTGTCCGGACACCCGTGAACACTGAAGCTTTCTTT. It is translated as CASSVRTPVNTEAFF.

This clone was observed a few times. The rearrangement links TRBV9 to TRBJ2-1, with D possibly being TRBD2 (6 bases). V dropped 3 bases and J dropped 1 base, with 8 bases sitting between them. Germline CDR1 is SGDLS and CDR2 is YYNGEE. This CDR3 contains 14 residues. Here the CDR3 reads CASSEGGSYNEQFF. The CDR3 DNA sequence: TGTGCCAGCAGCGAGGGAGGTTCCTACAATGAGCAGTTCTTC.

The chain links TRBV2 to TRBJ2-1; maybe TRBD1 (5 bases). V lost 4 bases, J lost 4 bases, and 11 bases lay in between. This CDR3 is built from 14 residues. Germline CDR1 SNHLY, CDR2 FYNNEI. The CDR3 is CASSVRGSYNEQFF. The CDR3 nucleotides read TGTGCCAGCAGTGTTAGGGGTTCTTACAATGAGCAGTTCTTC.

The chain recombines TRBV5-4 with TRBJ2-1, with 14 bases lining up with TRBD2. CDR3 length: 15 residues. Germline loops: CDR1 SGHNT, CDR2 YYREEE (reference sequence). V dropped 5 bases and J dropped 4; count of bases not matched to a gene: 2. CDR3 amino acids: CASSRTSGGYNEQFF. CDR3 nucleotide sequence: TGTGCCAGCAGTCGGACTAGCGGGGGGTACAATGAGCAGTTCTTC.

J is TRBJ2-7 and V is TRBV7-9; the match to TRBD2 covers 8 bases. V was pared by 6 bases and J by 1 base, with 5 bases of the junction left unmatched. This CDR3 is 14 amino acids long. CDR1 is SEHNR, CDR2 FQNEAQ, per germline (reference sequence). CDR3 bases: TGTGCCAGCAGGTCCCCTAGCGGGTCCTACGAGCAGTACTTC. This translates into CASRSPSGSYEQYF. Full variable domain (rest looked up from reference TRBV7-9 and TRBJ2-7): DTGVSQNPRHKITKRGQNVTFRCDPISEHNRLYWYRQTLGQGPEFLTYFQNEAQLEKSRLLSDRFSAERPKGSFSTLEIQRTEQGDSAMYLCASRSPSGSYEQYFGPGTRLTVT.

The chain combines TRBV2 with TRBJ1-1, with D maybe TRBD1 (6 bases). This CDR3 region has 13 residues. Germline values: CDR1 SNHLY, CDR2 FYNNEI. Trimming took 7 bases from V and 3 from J, leaving 12 bases between them. The CDR3 is CASTGESDTEAFF. For the CDR3, the DNA is TGTGCCAGCACAGGGGAGAGTGACACTGAAGCTTTCTTT.

The gene calls are TRBV6-5 and TRBJ1-3, with a possible D match to TRBD1 (5 bases). The germline V and J ends were trimmed by 2 bases and 3 bases, with 11 bases remaining between them. The CDR3 is 15 amino acids. Germline V gene lookup returns CDR1 MNHEY and CDR2 SVGAGI. CDR3 DNA: TGTGCCAGCAGTTACACTACAGGATATGGAAACACCATATATTTT. It specifies CASSYTTGYGNTIYF.

The J gene is TRBJ2-3, the V gene TRBV6-5, with a possible D match to TRBD2 (5 bases). The CDR3 sequence is 13 residues long. In germline, CDR1 is MNHEY, CDR2 SVGAGI. V lost 5 bases to trimming and J lost 3 bases, with 9 bases between them. The CDR3 loop is CASSRTDTDTQYF. CDR3 nucleotide sequence: TGTGCCAGCAGTCGGACTGATACAGATACGCAGTATTTT.

The sample holds one count of this clone. This is likely a read error, given that the CDR3 carries no conserved phenylalanine or tryptophan at its end. V is TRBV6-4 and J is TRBJ1-2; 9 bases map to TRBD1. This CDR3 contains 15 residues. J was trimmed by 4 bases and V by 4 bases; bases with no gene match: 7. The germline gives CDR1 MRHNA, CDR2 SNTAGT. The CDR3 DNA is TGTGCCAGCAGTGCCGGGACAGGGCAAGGCTATGGCTACACCTCC. It codes for CASSAGTGQGYGYTS.

V gene TRBV4-2 combines with J gene TRBJ2-7, with 11 bases matching TRBD2. Germline CDR1 is LGHNA and CDR2 is YNFKEQ. This CDR3 spans 15 amino acids. Trimming at V came to 1 base and at J to 2 bases, leaving 1 base not matched to a gene. This chain's CDR3 is CASSQGTSGPYEQYF. CDR3 bases: TGTGCCAGCAGCCAAGGGACTAGCGGGCCCTACGAGCAGTACTTC.

This rearrangement joins TRBV2 to TRBJ2-1; maybe TRBD1 (6 bases). There are 13 residues in the CDR3. Germline V CDR1 and CDR2: SNHLY, FYNNEI. Trimming shortened V by 6 bases and J by 5 bases, and 11 bases separated the two germline ends. The DNA of the CDR3 is TGTGCCAGCAGGAGTACAGGGCACAATGAGCAGTTCTTC. As protein: CASRSTGHNEQFF.

The rearrangement uses TRBV30 and TRBJ2-7; 8 positions agree with TRBD1. The CDR3 is 13 amino acids. Germline V gene data show CDR1 as GTSNPN and CDR2 as SVGIG (reference sequence). With V trimmed by 7 bases and J by 3 bases, 8 bases remained unmatched. CDR3 protein: CALSDRAFYEQYF. As DNA, the CDR3 is TGTGCCTTATCGGACAGGGCCTTCTACGAGCAGTACTTC.

The gene calls are TRBV5-4 and TRBJ1-2; the match to TRBD1 covers 9 bases. J gave up 4 bases and V 3 bases, and 4 bases lay outside the gene matches. The CDR3 runs 14 residues. Germline lookup yields CDR1 SGHNT and CDR2 YYREEE (reference sequence). CDR3 in amino acids: CASSSDRGSYGYTF. CDR3 DNA sequence: TGTGCCAGCAGCTCGGACAGGGGTAGCTATGGCTACACCTTC.